These 19 T cell receptor beta chains were sequenced from one sample in a study of OX40 agonist ivuxolimab in advanced cancers. Clones were sequenced by immunoSEQ multiplex PCR, and TCRdb holds only the in-frame ones, with some missing. The data hold tens of thousands of clones, with 88% observed a single time. Here the sequenced sample was CD4+ or CD8+ T cells sorted from blood, taken in a trial of the OX40 agonist ivuxolimab. The receptors here all came from an adult with an advanced solid tumor such as melanoma, head and neck, liver or kidney cancer.

The CDR3 is CASSPRQGTNTEAFF. As DNA, the CDR3 is TGCGCCAGCAGCCCGAGACAGGGAACGAACACTGAAGCTTTCTTT. This chain uses TRBV5-1 with TRBJ1-1, with TRBD1 matching over 7 bases. This CDR3 is built from 15 residues. The trim removed 4 bases at V and 1 base at J, leaving 7 bases unmatched. Germline CDR1 reads SGHRS; CDR2 reads YFSETQ.

J is TRBJ1-2 and V is TRBV6-5, with 8 bases aligning to TRBD1. CDR1 is MNHEY, CDR2 SVGAGI, per germline. V gave up 6 bases and J gave up 6 bases; unmatched junction bases: 9. The CDR3 is made up of 14 amino acids. The CDR3 loop reads CASRKTGEMDGYTF. The CDR3 nucleotides read TGTGCCAGCAGGAAGACAGGGGAAATGGATGGCTACACCTTC.

On this clone: Other DNA sequences in the same sample also yield this CDR3. The rearrangement joins TRBV7-8 to TRBJ2-5, with 11 bases aligning to TRBD2. The CDR3 extends over 15 amino acids. J lost 5 bases, V lost 5 bases, and 7 bases had no gene match. Germline values: CDR1 SGHVS, CDR2 FQNEAQ. Here the CDR3 reads CASSLRLAGRETQYF. CDR3 nucleotides: TGTGCCAGCAGCCTGCGACTAGCGGGGCGTGAGACCCAGTACTTC.

The CDR3: CASSTKTGFPLVGGYTF. Here the CDR3 DNA reads TGTGCCAGCAGTACTAAAACAGGGTTCCCCCTCGTAGGTGGCTACACCTTC. V usage is TRBV2 and J usage is TRBJ1-2; a possible D gene is TRBD1 (6 bases). The CDR3 consists of 17 residues. Germline CDR1 and CDR2: SNHLY and FYNNEI. Trimming removed 5 bases from V and 7 bases from J, with 26 bases in between. The complete variable domain, with remaining parts taken from reference TRBV2 and TRBJ1-2, reads EPEVTQTPSHQVTQMGQEVILRCVPISNHLYFYWYRQILGQKVEFLVSFYNNEISEKSEIFDDQFSVERPDGSNFTLKIRSTKLEDSAMYFCASSTKTGFPLVGGYTFGSGTRLTVV.

V is TRBV4-1 and J is TRBJ2-7; no firm D call. Trimming cost V 4 bases and J 2 bases, with 9 bases left between them. Per germline, CDR1 MGHRA and CDR2 YSYEKL. The CDR3 is 13 amino acids. CDR3 sequence reads: CASSPKGTYEQYF. The CDR3 region has the DNA TGCGCCAGCAGCCCCAAGGGCACCTACGAGCAGTACTTC.

The J gene is TRBJ2-7, the V gene TRBV6-6, with D possibly being TRBD1 (6 bases). Germline-derived CDR1 and CDR2 are MNHNY and SVGAGI (reference sequence). This CDR3 has 13 amino acids. Deletions cut 4 bases from V and 6 bases from J, with 13 bases between. The CDR3 bases are TGTGCCAGCAGTTCTAAAGACAGGTTCGAGCAGTACTTC. Translating it yields CASSSKDRFEQYF.

V gene TRBV18 combines with J gene TRBJ1-5; the D is unclear. The CDR3 sequence is 15 residues long. With 6 bases removed from V and 5 bases from J, the gap between germline ends came to 17 bases. CDR1 KGHSH and CDR2 LQKENI come from the germline V gene. The CDR3 spells CASSPTTGLDQPQHF. CDR3 nucleotides: TGTGCCAGCTCTCCCACCACCGGGTTGGATCAGCCCCAGCATTTT.

The chain links TRBV19 to TRBJ2-1; 8 bases fit TRBD1. Germline CDR1 and CDR2: LNHDA and SQIVND (reference sequence). This CDR3 contains 14 residues. V trimming: 3 bases; J trimming: 7 bases; junction bases outside the gene matches: 5. The CDR3 nucleotides read TGTGCCAGTAGTATTCCAGGGGGCAATAATGAGCAGTTCTTC. Its protein is CASSIPGGNNEQFF.

This chain links TRBV2 with TRBJ1-4; possible D gene TRBD1, 5 bases. From germline, CDR1 is SNHLY and CDR2 FYNNEI. The CDR3 consists of 13 residues. V dropped 3 bases and J dropped 8 bases, with 10 bases sitting between them. CDR3 amino acids: CASSDGGKEKLFF. CDR3 nucleotides: TGTGCCAGCAGTGATGGGGGTAAAGAAAAACTGTTTTTT.

This chain joins TRBV28 and TRBJ1-2; no clear D. CDR3 length equals 11 residues. Per the germline V gene, CDR1 is MDHEN and CDR2 is SYDVKM. Deletions cut 8 bases from V and 8 bases from J, with 12 bases between. CDR3 bases: TGTGCCAGCGGAAGGGAAGGAGGCTACACCTTC. Protein: CASGREGGYTF.

This chain joins TRBV10-1 and TRBJ2-2, with D tentatively TRBD2 (6 bases). Germline assignment: CDR1 WNHNN and CDR2 SYGVQD (reference sequence). Trimming removed 6 bases from V and 5 bases from J, with 13 bases in between. The CDR3 extends over 14 amino acids. CDR3 sequence: CASRTSGGTGELFF. Here the CDR3 DNA reads TGCGCCAGCAGGACTAGTGGGGGGACCGGGGAGCTGTTTTTT.

The V gene is TRBV5-1, the J gene TRBJ1-1; no reliable D call. The V end lost 0 bases, the J end lost 1 base, and 4 bases lay between the germline ends. The CDR3 sequence is 13 residues long. CDR1 is SGHRS and CDR2 is YFSETQ in the germline V gene. In nucleotides, the CDR3 is TGCGCCAGCAGCTTGGACCCGAACACTGAAGCTTTCTTT. This encodes CASSLDPNTEAFF.

The chain carries TRBV7-2 and TRBJ1-5, with TRBD1 matching 7 bases. Germline CDR1 SGHTA, CDR2 FQGNSA. V trimming: 5 bases; J trimming: 4 bases; junction bases outside the gene matches: 5. The CDR3 is made up of 14 amino acids. The CDR3 region is CASSQGQKNQPQHF. The CDR3 bases are TGTGCCAGCAGCCAGGGACAGAAAAATCAGCCCCAGCATTTT.

The genes are TRBV7-3 and TRBJ1-2; 7 nucleotides match TRBD1. The CDR3 runs 15 residues. V was clipped by 6 bases and J by 5 bases; unmatched bases: 12. CDR1 and CDR2 from the germline V gene are SGHTA and FQGTGA. The CDR3 nucleotides read TGTGCCAGCAGTTTGGACAGGACTGGGAGTTATGGCTACACCTTC. Its translation: CASSLDRTGSYGYTF.

V is TRBV7-9 and J is TRBJ1-3; D remains ambiguous. The CDR3 runs to 16 residues. Trimming cost V 5 bases and J 2 bases, with 16 bases left between them. CDR1 and CDR2 (germline): SEHNR, FQNEAQ (reference sequence). DNA of the CDR3: TGTGCCAGCAGCCCCGGCCTCGAGAGACCTGGAAACACCATATATTTT. Translated: CASSPGLERPGNTIYF.

As concerns this clone: Other DNA sequences within the sample encode an identical CDR3. The CDR3 loop reads CASGLGVTDTQYF. The CDR3 nucleotides read TGTGCTAGTGGTTTGGGGGTCACAGATACGCAGTATTTT. The chain couples TRBV12-5 to TRBJ2-3; unclear D gene. Between the trimmed V and J ends, which lost 1 base and 2 bases, there was a span of 4 bases. The germline V gene has CDR1 LGHNT and CDR2 FRNRAP. The CDR3 is made up of 13 amino acids.

This chain connects TRBV7-9 to TRBJ2-7; D is ambiguous. There are 12 residues in the CDR3. V was pared by 1 base and J by 5 bases, with 6 bases between. CDR1 SEHNR and CDR2 FQNEAQ come from the germline V gene (reference sequence). The CDR3 bases are TGTGCCAGCAGCTTAGGGGTGGACGAGCAGTACTTC. The encoded protein is CASSLGVDEQYF.

The chain has TRBV12-5 and TRBJ2-2; D is perhaps TRBD1 (5 bases). Germline CDR1 LGHNT, CDR2 FRNRAP. V gave up 6 bases and J gave up 3 bases, with 5 bases separating them. The CDR3 loop spans 12 amino acids. The CDR3 loop reads CASGRDTGELFF. The CDR3 DNA sequence: TGTGCTAGTGGCAGGGACACCGGGGAGCTGTTTTTT.

This clone was seen a single time. V and J are TRBV5-1 and TRBJ2-7; a possible D gene is TRBD1 (7 bases). This CDR3 region has 14 residues. V lost 1 base to trimming and J lost 3 bases, with 11 bases between them. In germline, CDR1 is SGHRS, CDR2 YFSETQ. The CDR3 DNA sequence: TGCGCCAGCAGCTTGATCCAGGGGGGCTACGAGCAGTACTTC. Encoded protein: CASSLIQGGYEQYF.